This is a list of T cell receptor beta chains from one sample in a study of cytomegalovirus exposure and HLA in healthy donors. TCRdb's copy holds only in-frame clones and misses some; the assay was immunoSEQ multiplex PCR. The sample lists about 190,000 clones, over 70% seen once, with roughly 2% in the top ten. Sequencing was done on a sample of PBMCs. Every receptor here comes from a young woman in good health and CMV-seropositive. Both conserved end residues are part of each CDR3. Size is stated for part of the rows, as once, few or many counts, or as a class when the clone is expanded.

j_call v_call clone_size cdr3_aa
TRBJ2-5 TRBV23-1 . CASKFNPVLQETQYF
TRBJ2-3 TRBV7-9 . CASSWGTNTDTQYF
TRBJ2-2 TRBV10-2 . CAARVSGGSVTGELFF
TRBJ1-1 TRBV18 . CASSGANTEAFF
TRBJ2-3 TRBV9 . CASSASGGTDTQYF
TRBJ2-7 TRBV5-1 . CASSFNTNYEQYF
TRBJ2-3 TRBV4-2 . CASSLQGGRRTGTGTDTQYF
TRBJ1-2 TRBV6-1 . CASSEVTGQIYGYTF
TRBJ2-3 TRBV27 . CASFELAGGTDTQYF
TRBJ1-2 TRBV13 few CASSLGRMGLDENYGYTF
TRBJ1-2 TRBV7-2 . CASSLGGGLYGYTF
TRBJ2-2 TRBV19 . CASSTWWGDNTGELFF
TRBJ1-5 TRBV27 . CASSYSNQPQHF
TRBJ2-1 TRBV6-1 . CASTLSGSNEQFF
TRBJ1-2 TRBV19 . CASSWGQTYGYTF
TRBJ2-7 TRBV7-3 . CASSSGTGNEQYF
TRBJ1-6 TRBV25-1 . CASSKVSGLDSPLHF
TRBJ1-5 TRBV28 . CASSFGGPAVWPQHF
TRBJ1-2 TRBV5-4 . CASSLGGGANYGYTF
TRBJ2-4 TRBV11-3 . CASSLYTSGGAKNIQYF
TRBJ1-1 TRBV4-3 . CASSQDNLATEAFF
TRBJ1-2 TRBV5-1 once CASSVTTGANYGYTF
TRBJ2-3 TRBV2 . CATLIGRADTQYF
TRBJ2-3 TRBV7-2 few CASSLDGGTDTQYF
TRBJ1-1 TRBV5-4 . CASSLGTVVNTEAFF
TRBJ2-1 TRBV11-3 . CASSLTGMNEQFF
TRBJ2-7 TRBV5-4 . CASSFSGGTYEQYF
TRBJ1-2 TRBV7-9 . CASSLGHDGYTF
TRBJ2-1 TRBV4-3 once CASSQTNLADEQFF
TRBJ1-6 TRBV10-2 once CASSEFLLGSGKDNSPLHF
TRBJ2-3 TRBV19 . CASSMNGGTDTQYF
TRBJ2-2 TRBV9 few CASSANRNTGQNTGELFF
TRBJ2-2 TRBV11-2 once CASSLTTGFGELFF
TRBJ2-6 TRBV6-1 . CASSSSGANVLTF
TRBJ2-3 TRBV5-1 few CASSARLTGGPRADTQYF
TRBJ2-3 TRBV5-1 . CASSPSSGAGIDTQYF